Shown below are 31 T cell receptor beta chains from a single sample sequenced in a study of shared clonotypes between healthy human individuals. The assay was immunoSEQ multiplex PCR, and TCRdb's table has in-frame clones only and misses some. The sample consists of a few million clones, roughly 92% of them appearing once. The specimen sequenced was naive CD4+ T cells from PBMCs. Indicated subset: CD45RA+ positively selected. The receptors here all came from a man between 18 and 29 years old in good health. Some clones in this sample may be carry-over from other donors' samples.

CDR3 in DNA: TGTGCCAGCAGCTTGGGAGCGGGAGGCTTAGAGACCCAGTACTTC. This translates into CASSLGAGGLETQYF. The rearrangement links TRBV5-4 to TRBJ2-5, with 9 bases matching TRBD2. This CDR3 has 15 residues. The ends lost 0 bases at V and 4 bases at J; junction bases unmatched: 4. Per germline, CDR1 SGHNT and CDR2 YYREEE (reference sequence).

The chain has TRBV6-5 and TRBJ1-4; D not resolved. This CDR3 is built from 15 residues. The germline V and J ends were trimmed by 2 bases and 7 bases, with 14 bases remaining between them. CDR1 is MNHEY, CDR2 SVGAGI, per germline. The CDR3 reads CASSYREGIGEKLFF. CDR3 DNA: TGTGCCAGCAGTTACAGGGAGGGAATAGGTGAAAAACTGTTTTTT.

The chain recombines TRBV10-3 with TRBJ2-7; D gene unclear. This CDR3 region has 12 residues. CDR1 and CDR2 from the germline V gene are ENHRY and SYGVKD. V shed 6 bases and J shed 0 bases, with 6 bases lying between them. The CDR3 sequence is CAISPYSYEQYF. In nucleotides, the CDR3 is TGTGCCATCAGCCCCTACTCCTACGAGCAGTACTTC.

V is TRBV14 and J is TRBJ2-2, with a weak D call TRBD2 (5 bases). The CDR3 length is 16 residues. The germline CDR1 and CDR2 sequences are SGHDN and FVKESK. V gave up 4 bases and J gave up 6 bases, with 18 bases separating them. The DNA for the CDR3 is TGTGCCAGCAGCCCTCTTCATGGACTGATTTCCGGGGAGCTGTTTTTT. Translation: CASSPLHGLISGELFF.

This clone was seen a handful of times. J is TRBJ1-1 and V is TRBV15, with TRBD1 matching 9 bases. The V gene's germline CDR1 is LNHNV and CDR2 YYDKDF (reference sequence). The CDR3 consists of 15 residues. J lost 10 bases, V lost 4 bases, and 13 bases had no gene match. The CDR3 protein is CATSKAGDRAIRAFF. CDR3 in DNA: TGTGCCACCAGCAAAGCTGGGGACAGGGCAATTCGAGCTTTCTTT.

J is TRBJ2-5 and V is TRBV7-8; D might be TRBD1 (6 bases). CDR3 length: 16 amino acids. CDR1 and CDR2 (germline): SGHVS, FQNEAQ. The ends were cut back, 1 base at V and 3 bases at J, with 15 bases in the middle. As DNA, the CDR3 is TGTGCCAGCAGCTTAGGGTTGGGGGACACCGAAGAGACCCAGTACTTC. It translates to CASSLGLGDTEETQYF. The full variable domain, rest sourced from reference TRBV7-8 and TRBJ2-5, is GAGVSQSPRYKVAKRGQDVALRCDPISGHVSLFWYQQALGQGPEFLTYFQNEAQLDKSGLPSDRFFAERPEGSVSTLKIQRTQQEDSAVYLCASSLGLGDTEETQYFGPGTRLLVL.

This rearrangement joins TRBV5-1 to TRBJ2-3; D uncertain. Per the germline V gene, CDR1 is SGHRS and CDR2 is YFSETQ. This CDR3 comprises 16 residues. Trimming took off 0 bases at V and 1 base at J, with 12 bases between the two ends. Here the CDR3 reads CASSLVGGTGTDTQYF. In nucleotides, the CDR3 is TGCGCCAGCAGCTTGGTCGGCGGTACGGGCACAGATACGCAGTATTTT.

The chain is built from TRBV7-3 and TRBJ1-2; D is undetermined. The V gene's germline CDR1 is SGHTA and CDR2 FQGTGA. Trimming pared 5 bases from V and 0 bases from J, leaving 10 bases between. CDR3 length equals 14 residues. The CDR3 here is CASSPPISNYGYTF. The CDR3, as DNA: TGTGCCAGCAGCCCCCCGATATCTAACTATGGCTACACCTTC. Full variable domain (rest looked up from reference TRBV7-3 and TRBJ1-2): GAGVSQTPSNKVTEKGKYVELRCDPISGHTALYWYRQSLGQGPEFLIYFQGTGAADDSGLPNDRFFAVRPEGSVSTLKIQRTERGDSAVYLCASSPPISNYGYTFGSGTRLTVV.

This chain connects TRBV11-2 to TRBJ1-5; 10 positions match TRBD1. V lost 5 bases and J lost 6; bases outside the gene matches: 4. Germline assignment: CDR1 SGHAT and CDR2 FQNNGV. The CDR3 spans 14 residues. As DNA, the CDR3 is TGTGCCAGCAGCGTCGGGACAGGGGCTCAGCCCCAGCATTTT. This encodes CASSVGTGAQPQHF.

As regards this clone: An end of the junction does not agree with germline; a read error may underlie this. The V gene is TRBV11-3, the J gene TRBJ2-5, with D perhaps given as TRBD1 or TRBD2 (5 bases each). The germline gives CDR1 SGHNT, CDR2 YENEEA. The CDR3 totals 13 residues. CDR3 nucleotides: TGTGCCAGCAGCCCACATGGGGGTGAGAACCAGTACTTC. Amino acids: CASSPHGGENQYF.

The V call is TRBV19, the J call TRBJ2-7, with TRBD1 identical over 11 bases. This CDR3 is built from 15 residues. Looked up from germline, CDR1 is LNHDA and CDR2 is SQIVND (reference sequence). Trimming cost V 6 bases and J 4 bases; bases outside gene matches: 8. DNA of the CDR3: TGTGCCAGTAGGCGAGGGACAGGGGGATCGTACGAGCAGTACTTC. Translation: CASRRGTGGSYEQYF. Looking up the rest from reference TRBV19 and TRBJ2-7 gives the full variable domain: DGGITQSPKYLFRKEGQNVTLSCEQNLNHDAMYWYRQDPGQGLRLIYYSQIVNDFQKGDIAEGYSVSREKKESFPLTVTSAQKNPTAFYLCASRRGTGGSYEQYFGPGTRLTVT.

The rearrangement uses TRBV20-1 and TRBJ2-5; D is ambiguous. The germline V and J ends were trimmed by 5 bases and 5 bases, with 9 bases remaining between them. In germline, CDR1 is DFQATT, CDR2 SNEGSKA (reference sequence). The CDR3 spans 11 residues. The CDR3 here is CSASPMETQYF. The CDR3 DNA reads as TGCAGTGCTTCCCCAATGGAGACCCAGTACTTC.

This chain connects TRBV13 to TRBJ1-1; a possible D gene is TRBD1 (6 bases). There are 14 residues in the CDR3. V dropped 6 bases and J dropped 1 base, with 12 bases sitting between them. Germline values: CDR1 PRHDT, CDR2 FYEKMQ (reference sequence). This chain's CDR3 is CASRGGTQNTEAFF. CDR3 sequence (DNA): TGTGCCAGCAGGGGCGGGACACAGAACACTGAAGCTTTCTTT.

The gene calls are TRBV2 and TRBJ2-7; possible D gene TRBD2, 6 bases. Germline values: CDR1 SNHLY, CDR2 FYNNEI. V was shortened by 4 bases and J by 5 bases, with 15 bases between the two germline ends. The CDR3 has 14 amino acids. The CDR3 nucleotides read TGTGCCAGCAGTGTTGCGACTAGTGGGGACGAGCAGTACTTC. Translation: CASSVATSGDEQYF. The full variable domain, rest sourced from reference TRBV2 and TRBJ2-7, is EPEVTQTPSHQVTQMGQEVILRCVPISNHLYFYWYRQILGQKVEFLVSFYNNEISEKSEIFDDQFSVERPDGSNFTLKIRSTKLEDSAMYFCASSVATSGDEQYFGPGTRLTVT.

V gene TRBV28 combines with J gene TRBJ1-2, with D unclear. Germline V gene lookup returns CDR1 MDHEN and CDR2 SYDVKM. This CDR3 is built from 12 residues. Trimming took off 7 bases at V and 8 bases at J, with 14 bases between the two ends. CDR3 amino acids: CASTPRKYGYTF. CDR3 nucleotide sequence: TGTGCCAGCACTCCTAGGAAGTACGGCTACACCTTC.

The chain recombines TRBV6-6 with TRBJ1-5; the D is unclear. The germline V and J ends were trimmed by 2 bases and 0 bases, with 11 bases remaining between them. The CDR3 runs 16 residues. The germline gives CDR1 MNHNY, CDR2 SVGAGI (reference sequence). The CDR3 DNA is TGTGCCAGCAGTTACCGGACGCAAATTAGCAATCAGCCCCAGCATTTT. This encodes CASSYRTQISNQPQHF.

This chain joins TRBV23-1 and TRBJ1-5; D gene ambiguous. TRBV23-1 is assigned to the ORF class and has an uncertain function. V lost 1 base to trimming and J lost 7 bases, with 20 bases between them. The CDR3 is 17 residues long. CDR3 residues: CASSQYGPGWEDQPQHF. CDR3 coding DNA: TGCGCCAGCAGTCAATATGGTCCGGGATGGGAAGACCAGCCCCAGCATTTT.

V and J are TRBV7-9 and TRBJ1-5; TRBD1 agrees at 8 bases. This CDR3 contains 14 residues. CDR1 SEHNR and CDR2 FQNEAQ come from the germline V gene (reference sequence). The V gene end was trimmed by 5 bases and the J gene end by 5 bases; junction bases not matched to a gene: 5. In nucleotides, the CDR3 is TGTGCCAGCAGCGGACAGGGTAACGATCAGCCCCAGCATTTT. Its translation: CASSGQGNDQPQHF.

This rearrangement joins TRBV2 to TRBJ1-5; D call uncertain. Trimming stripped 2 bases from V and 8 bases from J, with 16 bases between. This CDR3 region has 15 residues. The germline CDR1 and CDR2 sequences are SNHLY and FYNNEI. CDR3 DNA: TGTGCCAGCAGTGAACAGGACCGTGCATGGGAGCCCCAGCATTTT. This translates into CASSEQDRAWEPQHF.

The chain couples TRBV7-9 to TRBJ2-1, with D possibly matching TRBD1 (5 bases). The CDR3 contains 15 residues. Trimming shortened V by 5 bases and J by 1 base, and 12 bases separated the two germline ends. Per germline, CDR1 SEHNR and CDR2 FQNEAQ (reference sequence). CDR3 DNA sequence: TGTGCCAGCAGCCGCGTACAGGTATCCTACAATGAGCAGTTCTTC. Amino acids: CASSRVQVSYNEQFF.

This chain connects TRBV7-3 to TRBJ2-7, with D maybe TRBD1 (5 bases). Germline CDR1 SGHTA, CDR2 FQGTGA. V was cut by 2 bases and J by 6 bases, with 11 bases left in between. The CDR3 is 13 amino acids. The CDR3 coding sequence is TGTGCCAGCAGCTTAGACAGCAGAGGCGAGCAGTACTTC. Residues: CASSLDSRGEQYF.

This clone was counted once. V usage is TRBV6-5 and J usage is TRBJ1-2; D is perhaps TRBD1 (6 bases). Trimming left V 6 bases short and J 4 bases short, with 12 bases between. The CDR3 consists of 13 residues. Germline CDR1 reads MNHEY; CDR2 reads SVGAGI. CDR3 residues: CASRSGDVYGYTF. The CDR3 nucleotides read TGTGCCAGCAGGTCAGGGGATGTCTATGGCTACACCTTC.

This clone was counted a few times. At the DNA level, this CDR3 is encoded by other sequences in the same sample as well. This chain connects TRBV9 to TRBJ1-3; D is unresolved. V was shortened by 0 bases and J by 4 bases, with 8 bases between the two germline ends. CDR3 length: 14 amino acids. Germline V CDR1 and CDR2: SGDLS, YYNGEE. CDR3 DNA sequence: TGTGCCAGCAGCGTAGCGGGGAACGGAAACACCATATATTTT. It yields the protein CASSVAGNGNTIYF.

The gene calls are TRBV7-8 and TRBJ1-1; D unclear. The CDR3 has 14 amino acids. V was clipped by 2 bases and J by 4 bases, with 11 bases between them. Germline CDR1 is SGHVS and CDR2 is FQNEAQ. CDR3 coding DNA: TGTGCCAGCAGCTTACAGCAGATAGGCACTGAAGCTTTCTTT. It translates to CASSLQQIGTEAFF.

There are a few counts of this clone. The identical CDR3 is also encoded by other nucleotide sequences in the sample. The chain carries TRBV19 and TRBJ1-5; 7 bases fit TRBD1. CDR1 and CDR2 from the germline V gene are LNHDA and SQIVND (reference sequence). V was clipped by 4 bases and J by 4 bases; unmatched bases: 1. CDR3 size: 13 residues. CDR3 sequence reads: CASSRQGNQPQHF. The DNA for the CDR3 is TGTGCCAGTAGTAGACAGGGTAATCAGCCCCAGCATTTT. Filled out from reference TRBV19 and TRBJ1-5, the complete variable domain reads DGGITQSPKYLFRKEGQNVTLSCEQNLNHDAMYWYRQDPGQGLRLIYYSQIVNDFQKGDIAEGYSVSREKKESFPLTVTSAQKNPTAFYLCASSRQGNQPQHFGDGTRLSIL.

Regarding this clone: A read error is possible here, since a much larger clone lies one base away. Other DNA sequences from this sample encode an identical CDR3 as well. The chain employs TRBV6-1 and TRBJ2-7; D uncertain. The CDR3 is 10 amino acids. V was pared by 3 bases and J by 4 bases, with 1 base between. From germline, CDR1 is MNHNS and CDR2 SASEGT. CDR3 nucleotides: TGTGCCAGCAGTGATTACGAGCAGTACTTC. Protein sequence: CASSDYEQYF.

The CDR3 loop reads CASSLERGTGNTIYF. The CDR3 coding sequence is TGCGCCAGCAGCTTGGAACGCGGGACTGGAAACACCATATATTTT. The rearrangement uses TRBV5-1 and TRBJ1-3; D call uncertain. The CDR3 is 15 amino acids. V lost 0 bases and J lost 2, with 9 bases in between. Germline V lookup: CDR1 SGHRS, CDR2 YFSETQ. Filled out from reference TRBV5-1 and TRBJ1-3, the complete variable domain reads KAGVTQTPRYLIKTRGQQVTLSCSPISGHRSVSWYQQTPGQGLQFLFEYFSETQRNKGNFPGRFSGRQFSNSRSEMNVSTLELGDSALYLCASSLERGTGNTIYFGEGSWLTVV.

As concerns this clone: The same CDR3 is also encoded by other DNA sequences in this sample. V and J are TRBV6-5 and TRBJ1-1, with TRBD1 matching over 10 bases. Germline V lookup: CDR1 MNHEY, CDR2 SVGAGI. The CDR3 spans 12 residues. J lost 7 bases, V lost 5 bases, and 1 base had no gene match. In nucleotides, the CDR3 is TGTGCCAGCAGTCGGACAGGGGGTGAAGCTTTCTTT. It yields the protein CASSRTGGEAFF.

The CDR3: CASSLKLTANTGELFF. In DNA form, the CDR3 reads TGTGCCAGCAGCTTAAAGTTGACAGCGAACACCGGGGAGCTGTTTTTT. The chain joins TRBV7-3 to TRBJ2-2; D might be TRBD1 (5 bases). V lost 1 base, J lost 0 bases, and 9 bases lay in between. Germline CDR1 is SGHTA and CDR2 is FQGTGA. The CDR3 length is 16 residues.

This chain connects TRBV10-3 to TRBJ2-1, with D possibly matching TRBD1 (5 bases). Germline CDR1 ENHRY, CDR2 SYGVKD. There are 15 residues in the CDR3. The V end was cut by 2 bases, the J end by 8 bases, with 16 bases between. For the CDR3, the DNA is TGTGCCATCAGTGAGCGACAGCAGCCCACCGATGAGCAGTTCTTC. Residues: CAISERQQPTDEQFF.

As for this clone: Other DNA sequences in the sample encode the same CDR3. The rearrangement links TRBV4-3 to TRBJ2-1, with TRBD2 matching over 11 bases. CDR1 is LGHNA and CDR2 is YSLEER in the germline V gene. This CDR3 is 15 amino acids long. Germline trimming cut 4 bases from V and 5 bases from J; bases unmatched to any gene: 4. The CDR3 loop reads CASSPRLAGHNEQFF. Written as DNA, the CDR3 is TGCGCCAGCAGCCCCCGACTAGCGGGACACAATGAGCAGTTCTTC.